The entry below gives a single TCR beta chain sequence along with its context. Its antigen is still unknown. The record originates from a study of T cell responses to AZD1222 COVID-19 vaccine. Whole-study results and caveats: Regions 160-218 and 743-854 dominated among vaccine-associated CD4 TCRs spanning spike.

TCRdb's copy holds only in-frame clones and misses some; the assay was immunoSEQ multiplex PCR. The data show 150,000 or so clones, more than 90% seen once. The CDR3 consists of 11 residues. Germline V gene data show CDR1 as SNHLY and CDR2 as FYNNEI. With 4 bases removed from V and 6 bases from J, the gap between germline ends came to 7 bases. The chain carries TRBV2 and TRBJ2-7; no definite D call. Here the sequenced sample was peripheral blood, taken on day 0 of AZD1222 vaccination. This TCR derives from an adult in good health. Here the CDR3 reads CASSVSLEQYF. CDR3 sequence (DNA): TGTGCCAGCAGTGTTAGCCTCGAGCAGTACTTC.